A single sample is the source of the 6 T cell receptor beta chains below, sequenced in a study of T-cell reconstitution after alpha-beta-depleted transplantation in children. Using unique molecular identifiers, the investigators prepared the TCRbeta library. TCRdb processed the PCR reads anew with MiXCR; each CDR3 protein has one entry. The table records approximately 400,000 distinct CDR3 sequences, about 16% of them present only once. The specimen was PBMCs, mostly from graft donor cells, collected 360 days after TCRalphabeta/CD19-depleted stem cell transplant. The receptors here all came from a boy less than two years old who had a stem cell transplant for Wiskott-Aldrich syndrome, so the T cells may come from the graft donor.

This clonotype turned up a few times. The rearrangement links TRBV12-3 or TRBV12-4 to TRBJ2-3, with D perhaps TRBD2 (6 bases). Trimming removed 5 bases from V and 6 bases from J, with 24 bases in between. This CDR3 is built from 17 residues. This CDR3 reads CASSRSVGGMSRDTQYF. The CDR3 DNA is TGTGCCAGCAGTCGCTCCGTCGGCGGGATGTCCCGGGATACGCAGTATTTT.

This clonotype was seen repeatedly, ten times or more. The gene calls are TRBV6-2 or TRBV6-3 and TRBJ2-1; D gene unclear. Germline V gene data show CDR1 as MNHEY and CDR2 as SVGEGT. Trimming stripped 6 bases from V and 4 bases from J, with 10 bases between. The length of the CDR3 is 13 residues. CDR3 in amino acids: CASSYRPYNEQFF. Here the CDR3 DNA reads TGTGCCAGCAGCTACCGACCATACAATGAGCAGTTCTTC.

The V and J genes are TRBV25-1 and TRBJ2-7; D call uncertain. Germline V lookup: CDR1 MGHDK, CDR2 SYGVNS. V was pared by 0 bases and J by 6 bases, with 9 bases between. The CDR3 runs to 13 residues. Written as DNA, the CDR3 is TGTGCCAGCAGTGAATATCCTATCAGCGAGCAGTACTTC. Amino acid sequence: CASSEYPISEQYF.

This clonotype was observed once. The chain is built from TRBV11-1 and TRBJ2-7; 9 bases are shared with TRBD1. V was clipped by 4 bases and J by 2 bases; unmatched bases: 12. The CDR3 is 17 residues long. The germline gives CDR1 SGHAT, CDR2 FQDESV (reference sequence). The CDR3 here is CASSSPRTGAITYEQYF. The DNA of the CDR3 is TGTGCCAGCAGCTCCCCGAGGACAGGGGCGATTACCTACGAGCAGTACTTC.

The chain joins TRBV6-5 to TRBJ2-1, with a weak D call TRBD2 (6 bases). The germline V gene encodes CDR1 MNHEY and CDR2 SVGAGI. V was shortened by 0 bases and J by 1 base, with 13 bases between the two germline ends. The CDR3 totals 17 residues. The CDR3 here is CASSYSRAGLSYNEQFF. CDR3 DNA sequence: TGTGCCAGCAGTTACTCCCGGGCGGGACTTTCCTACAATGAGCAGTTCTTC.

The V call is TRBV5-1, the J call TRBJ2-7; no clear D gene. CDR3 length equals 15 residues. V lost 0 bases, J lost 3 bases, and 13 bases lay in between. Per the germline V gene, CDR1 is SGHRS and CDR2 is YFSETQ. In DNA, the CDR3 is TGCGCCAGCAGCTTGGGTGAGACGACCTTCTACGAGCAGTACTTC. It codes for CASSLGETTFYEQYF.